This is a list of T cell receptor beta chains from one sample in a study of ipilimumab plus nivolumab after autologous stem cell transplantation. Assay used: immunoSEQ multiplex PCR; TCRdb lists only in-frame clones, some missing. This table has roughly 20,000 clones, around four fifths appearing once. The source material was PBMCs, sampled in a trial of ipilimumab plus nivolumab as post-transplant consolidation. Every receptor here comes from a male donor with diffuse large B-cell lymphoma. Both conserved end residues are part of each CDR3. Each record gives: V gene, J gene, CDR3 protein.

TRBV5-1	TRBJ2-7	CASSFGGQEVAEQYF
TRBV7-8	TRBJ2-5	CASSLGGGGGETQYF
TRBV7-8	TRBJ2-3	CASSLRREVTDTQYF
TRBV5-4	TRBJ2-3	CASSPRDFTDTQYF
TRBV5-1	TRBJ1-1	CASSLVGVTTEAFF
TRBV4-1	TRBJ1-4	CASSQGTETANEKLFF
TRBV11-2	TRBJ2-2	CATQGLAGVGNTGELFF
TRBV7-9	TRBJ2-7	CASSWGQGVDEQYF
TRBV29-1	TRBJ1-5	CSVSQQGVNQPQHF
TRBV27	TRBJ2-5	CASSLLGTYQETQYF
TRBV18	TRBJ2-1	CASSPKDREQFF
TRBV11-3	TRBJ2-2	CASSPGPPPGELFF
TRBV29-1	TRBJ1-2	CSVDPEGGYGYTF
TRBV28	TRBJ1-6	CASSFDLSSYNSPLHF
TRBV15	TRBJ1-4	CATSEQAWRGEKLFF
TRBV5-1	TRBJ1-6	CASSTAPGATNSPLHF
TRBV7-2	TRBJ1-4	CASSSGGSINEKLFF
TRBV29-1	TRBJ1-1	CSVEPTGSGTEAFF
TRBV18	TRBJ1-4	CASSPRNNNEKLFF
TRBV2	TRBJ2-1	CASSEWDLGSYNEQFF
TRBV7-2	TRBJ2-1	CASSLGTTREQFF
TRBV28	TRBJ2-7	CASRGVSVEQYF
TRBV29-1	TRBJ1-2	CSVVSGKSNYGYTF
TRBV4-2	TRBJ2-5	CASSQDLLAGRETQYF
TRBV21-1	TRBJ1-1	CASSKRGSEAFF
TRBV5-1	TRBJ1-2	CASSDDRANYGYTF
TRBV27	TRBJ1-3	CASSPGFNTIYF
TRBV6-6	TRBJ2-7	CASSYILGQVGIEQYF
TRBV18	TRBJ1-1	CASSPDGGVTEAFF
TRBV5-1	TRBJ2-3	CASSLAGGSTDTQYF
TRBV6-5	TRBJ1-3	CASRRSTGAGNTIYF
TRBV30	TRBJ2-3	CASDLAGGTDTQYF
TRBV28	TRBJ2-2	CATQIPGREETGELFF
TRBV5-6	TRBJ2-7	CASSLSRGRFYEQYF
TRBV5-1	TRBJ2-3	CASSLAGGGTDTQYF
TRBV7-9	TRBJ1-5	CASSLDGYRGQGQPQHF
TRBV5-8	TRBJ1-1	CASSLVGLLNTEAFF